The 14 T cell receptor beta chains in this list originate from one sample, sequenced in a study of blood T cell repertoires in COVID-19. TCRdb keeps only in-frame clones here, not all; method: immunoSEQ multiplex PCR. The repertoire includes 330,000 or so clones, under 95% of them detected once, and 15% to 20% sits in the top ten. Sequenced material: PBMCs or T cells enriched from blood (not recorded which). These receptor sequences come from a woman in her thirties who had recovered from COVID-19.

This sequence joins TRBV5-1 and TRBJ1-3, with D perhaps matching TRBD1 (5 bases). The CDR3 has 14 amino acids. Germline CDR1 reads SGHRS; CDR2 reads YFSETQ. Trimming pared 4 bases from V and 2 bases from J, leaving 10 bases between. The CDR3 DNA sequence: TGCGCCAGCAGCCCCGGGGGTACTGGAAACACCATATATTTT. As protein: CASSPGGTGNTIYF.

J is TRBJ2-7 and V is TRBV5-6, with 8 nucleotides matching TRBD1. Trimming at V came to 3 bases and at J to 3 bases, leaving 5 bases not matched to a gene. This CDR3 region has 14 residues. Germline CDR1 is SGHDT and CDR2 is YYEEEE. The CDR3 nucleotides are TGTGCCAGCAGCTCGACAGGGGAATTCTACGAGCAGTACTTC. It yields the protein CASSSTGEFYEQYF. The complete variable domain, with remaining parts taken from reference TRBV5-6 and TRBJ2-7, reads DAGVTQSPTHLIKTRGQQVTLRCSPKSGHDTVSWYQQALGQGPQFIFQYYEEEERQRGNFPDRFSGHQFPNYSSELNVNALLLGDSALYLCASSSTGEFYEQYFGPGTRLTVT.

V usage is TRBV18 and J usage is TRBJ2-7, with a tentative D call TRBD2 (6 bases). CDR1 and CDR2 from the germline V gene are KGHSH and LQKENI. The CDR3 loop spans 14 amino acids. V gave up 0 bases and J gave up 4 bases, with 10 bases separating them. The CDR3 region is CASSPPGRLYEQYF. CDR3 nucleotide sequence: TGTGCCAGCTCACCACCTGGGAGGTTGTACGAGCAGTACTTC.

This clone was detected only once. An end of the junction differs from the germline gene, which may be a read error. The rearrangement uses TRBV3-1 (or the pseudogene TRBV3-2) and TRBJ2-3, with 10 bases that match TRBD2. The germline V gene has CDR1 LGHDT and CDR2 YNNKEL (reference sequence). The CDR3 totals 13 residues. As DNA, the CDR3 is TGTGCCAGCAGCCAAGATCTAGGCCTAGCGGGAGTGTTC. Translation gives CASSQDLGLAGVF.

The rearrangement joins TRBV6-1 to TRBJ2-7; unclear D gene. Trimming removed 2 bases at V and 12 bases at J, with 17 bases between. This CDR3 has 13 amino acids. CDR1 MNHNS and CDR2 SASEGT come from the germline V gene. The chain's CDR3 is CASSESENRSRYF. The CDR3 nucleotides read TGTGCCAGCAGTGAATCCGAGAACCGGTCGAGGTACTTC.

This clone was seen just once. CDR3 in amino acids: CASSFAEDGTYEQYF. CDR3 nucleotides: TGTGCCAGCAGTTTTGCGGAGGATGGGACCTACGAGCAGTACTTC. This sequence joins TRBV27 and TRBJ2-7, with D perhaps matching TRBD2 (5 bases). V was shortened by 3 bases and J by 2 bases, with 14 bases between the two germline ends. The CDR3 extends over 15 amino acids. From germline, CDR1 is MNHEY and CDR2 SMNVEV (reference sequence).

J is TRBJ1-4 and V is TRBV2, with D uncertain. Germline V gene data show CDR1 as SNHLY and CDR2 as FYNNEI. CDR3 size: 14 residues. Trimming left V 6 bases short and J 5 bases short, with 13 bases between. CDR3 in amino acids: CASRAGVGNEKLFF. CDR3 DNA sequence: TGTGCCAGCAGGGCCGGGGTTGGGAATGAAAAACTGTTTTTT.

The V and J genes are TRBV3-1 (or the pseudogene TRBV3-2) and TRBJ1-4, with 8 bases fitting TRBD1. Germline-derived CDR1 and CDR2 are LGHDT and YNNKEL (reference sequence). The CDR3 runs to 15 residues. V dropped 4 bases and J dropped 8; count of bases not matched to a gene: 9. CDR3 DNA sequence: TGTGCCAGCAGCCCCCCGGGACAGGAAGGGGAAAAACTGTTTTTT. Its protein is CASSPPGQEGEKLFF.

In its sample, this clone was seen once. The rearrangement links TRBV3-1 (or the pseudogene TRBV3-2) to TRBJ1-2; D is ambiguous. This CDR3 has 13 amino acids. CDR1 and CDR2 from the germline V gene are LGHDT and YNNKEL (reference sequence). The germline V and J ends were trimmed by 0 bases and 5 bases, with 7 bases remaining between them. CDR3 protein: CASSQDSYYGYTF. CDR3 coding DNA: TGTGCCAGCAGCCAAGACAGTTATTATGGCTACACCTTC.

The gene calls are TRBV24-1 and TRBJ2-2; 7 bases line up with TRBD1. There are 13 residues in the CDR3. The V and J ends lost 9 bases and 4 bases, in that order; junction bases with no gene match: 4. CDR1 and CDR2 (germline): KGHDR, SFDVKD. The CDR3, as DNA: TGTGCCACCGGCCGGACAGGCACCGGGGAGCTGTTTTTT. This gives the protein CATGRTGTGELFF.

The CDR3 region has the DNA TGCGCCAGCAGCTTAACGACAGGGCTGGGAAACACCATATATTTT. This gives the protein CASSLTTGLGNTIYF. The chain carries TRBV5-1 and TRBJ1-3; 7 bases line up with TRBD1. J was trimmed by 4 bases and V by 2 bases; bases with no gene match: 6. Germline assignment: CDR1 SGHRS and CDR2 YFSETQ. This CDR3 is 15 amino acids long.

V and J are TRBV2 and TRBJ1-2; no clear D. V shed 3 bases and J shed 0 bases, with 8 bases lying between them. The length of the CDR3 is 14 residues. Per the germline V gene, CDR1 is SNHLY and CDR2 is FYNNEI. CDR3 amino acids: CASSDALANYGYTF. CDR3 bases: TGTGCCAGCAGTGATGCTCTAGCTAACTATGGCTACACCTTC.

The chain combines TRBV19 with TRBJ2-1; 7 bases align to TRBD2. Trimming removed 10 bases from V and 7 bases from J; junction bases left unmatched: 10. The germline V gene has CDR1 LNHDA and CDR2 SQIVND (reference sequence). CDR3 length: 13 amino acids. The CDR3 sequence is CATNPGLMNEQFF. Here the CDR3 DNA reads TGTGCCACGAACCCGGGACTAATGAATGAGCAGTTCTTC.

The chain uses TRBV2 and TRBJ2-2, with TRBD1 matching 9 bases. There are 14 residues in the CDR3. The germline gives CDR1 SNHLY, CDR2 FYNNEI. V dropped 6 bases and J dropped 6; count of bases not matched to a gene: 5. DNA of the CDR3: TGTGCCAGCAGGGGACAGGGTGGCGCCGGGGAGCTGTTTTTT. Translation gives CASRGQGGAGELFF.